A selection of T cell receptor beta chains follows, all from one sample in a study of radiotherapy plus CTLA-4 blockade in lung cancer. Only in-frame clones appear in the TCRdb table, and some are missing; sequencing was by immunoSEQ multiplex PCR. The table includes 65,000 to 85,000 clones, 76% detected once. Sample: peripheral blood, taken from a patient treated with radiotherapy plus ipilimumab. The origin of the receptors is a human donor with non-small cell lung cancer whose response to radiotherapy plus ipilimumab could not be evaluated. Some clones in this sample may be carry-over from other donors' samples. CDR3s include the opening cysteine and the closing phenylalanine or tryptophan. The D gene is left open where the match is weak. The listing skips clone size in some rows; elsewhere it reads once, few, many or a size class.

length	size	D	V	J	CDR3	DNA
14	NA	TRBD1	TRBV28	TRBJ1-4	CASSSGTGGEKLFF	TGTGCCAGCAGTTCCGGGACAGGGGGCGAAAAACTGTTTTTT
16	few	TRBD2	TRBV4-1	TRBJ2-3	CASSQDSSGGADTQYF	TGCGCCAGCAGCCAAGATTCAAGCGGGGGGGCAGATACGCAGTATTTT
16	NA	TRBD1	TRBV12-5	TRBJ1-1	CASGSTAYRGRTEAFF	TGTGCTAGTGGTTCAACGGCCTACAGGGGACGGACTGAAGCTTTCTTT
15	NA	TRBD1	TRBV7-2	TRBJ2-7	CASSPQGVLSYEQYF	TGTGCCAGCAGCCCACAGGGGGTCCTCTCCTACGAGCAGTACTTC
15	NA	TRBD2	TRBV7-6	TRBJ2-1	CASSSRGDSYNEQFF	TGTGCCAGCAGCTCTCGGGGGGACTCCTACAATGAGCAGTTCTTC
12	NA	TRBD1	TRBV5-1	TRBJ2-2	CASSQGAGELFF	TGCGCCAGCAGCCAGGGGGCCGGGGAGCTGTTTTTT
14	NA	TRBD1	TRBV7-8	TRBJ1-2	CASSSQQGADGYTF	TGTGCCAGCAGCTCCCAACAGGGGGCCGATGGCTACACCTTC
15	NA	NA	TRBV9	TRBJ2-2	CASKARAGETGELFF	TGTGCCAGCAAGGCCCGGGCAGGGGAGACCGGGGAGCTGTTTTTT
14	NA	NA	TRBV29-1	TRBJ2-1	CSVEDLAGVHEQFF	TGCAGCGTTGAAGATCTGGCAGGGGTTCATGAGCAGTTCTTC
13	NA	TRBD1	TRBV30	TRBJ1-2	CAWSRDRVRGYTF	TGTGCCTGGAGTCGGGACAGGGTGAGAGGCTACACCTTC
15	NA	NA	TRBV4-3	TRBJ1-4	CASSQAATGSEKLFF	TGCGCCAGCAGCCAAGCGGCCACAGGGTCTGAAAAACTGTTTTTT
12	NA	NA	TRBV2	TRBJ2-7	CASSESYRDDHF	TGTGCCAGCAGTGAAAGCTACAGGGACGACCACTTC
14	NA	NA	TRBV6-4	TRBJ2-3	CASGAGLSTDTQYF	TGTGCCAGCGGAGCAGGGCTTAGCACAGATACGCAGTATTTT
15	NA	NA	TRBV29-1	TRBJ2-3	CSVEDLGDFTDTQYF	TGCAGCGTTGAAGATCTTGGGGACTTCACAGATACGCAGTATTTT
17	once	TRBD2	TRBV11-3	TRBJ2-5	CASSYSGAGGARETQYF	TGTGCCAGCAGCTACTCGGGCGCCGGGGGGGCCAGGGAGACCCAGTACTTC
13	NA	NA	TRBV5-1	TRBJ1-1	CASSFTENTEAFF	TGCGCCAGCAGCTTTACAGAGAACACTGAAGCTTTCTTT
13	NA	NA	TRBV7-2	TRBJ2-7	CASSLVGTGNSSF	NA
14	NA	NA	TRBV6-5	TRBJ1-1	CASSPATENTEAFF	TGTGCCAGCAGCCCCGCGACAGAGAACACTGAAGCTTTCTTT
16	NA	TRBD1	TRBV10-3	TRBJ2-2	CAISTGTGVGTGELFF	TGTGCCATCAGCACCGGGACAGGGGTAGGGACCGGGGAGCTGTTTTTT
13	NA	TRBD1	TRBV6-5	TRBJ1-2	CASFPTGVYGYTF	TGTGCCAGCTTTCCCACAGGGGTCTATGGCTACACCTTC
15	NA	TRBD2	TRBV9	TRBJ2-1	CASSVVASGGDEQFF	TGTGCCAGCAGCGTCGTGGCTAGCGGGGGGGATGAGCAGTTCTTC
15	few	NA	TRBV5-4	TRBJ2-2	CASSLGLGGPGELFF	TGTGCCAGCAGCTTGGGCCTAGGAGGGCCCGGGGAGCTGTTTTTT
14	NA	TRBD1	TRBV5-1	TRBJ2-3	CASSPGQGWDTQYF	TGCGCCAGCAGCCCGGGACAGGGGTGGGATACGCAGTATTTT
12	NA	TRBD1	TRBV28	TRBJ2-7	CVSGQGAYEQYF	TGTGTTTCGGGACAGGGGGCATACGAGCAGTACTTC
15	once	TRBD2	TRBV5-1	TRBJ2-1	CASNSLWGGDNEQFF	TGCGCCAGCAACTCGCTCTGGGGGGGAGACAATGAGCAGTTCTTC
18	few	NA	TRBV27	TRBJ2-2	CASSTLGAGKPNTGELFF	TGTGCCAGCAGTACCCTCGGGGCGGGGAAACCGAACACCGGGGAGCTGTTTTTT
16	NA	TRBD1	TRBV27	TRBJ1-2	CASSPSQGDANYGYTF	TGTGCCAGCAGTCCCTCCCAGGGGGATGCTAACTATGGCTACACCTTC
12	NA	NA	TRBV25-1	TRBJ2-2	CASSAPTGELFF	TGTGCCAGCAGTGCCCCGACAGGGGAGCTGTTTTTT
15	NA	TRBD1	TRBV15	TRBJ2-3	CATSRKDRAPDTQYF	TGTGCCACCAGCAGAAAGGACAGGGCCCCCGATACGCAGTATTTT
15	NA	NA	TRBV27	TRBJ1-6	CASSLSRGLNSPLHF	TGTGCCAGCAGTTTATCTCGGGGACTCAATTCACCCCTCCACTTT
16	few	TRBD1	TRBV28	TRBJ1-5	CASSLLGTGWKQPQHF	TGTGCCAGCAGTTTACTAGGGACAGGGTGGAAACAGCCCCAGCATTTT
17	NA	NA	TRBV4-3	TRBJ1-5	CASSQDYWGGGNQPQHF	TGCGCCAGCAGCCAAGATTATTGGGGCGGCGGCAATCAGCCCCAGCATTTT
16	NA	NA	TRBV15	TRBJ1-6	CATSRDFGSYNSPLHF	TGTGCCACCAGCAGAGATTTCGGCTCCTATAATTCACCCCTCCACTTT
17	NA	NA	TRBV27	TRBJ2-1	CASSPPTRFSSYNEQFF	TGTGCCAGCAGTCCCCCGACTCGGTTTAGCTCCTACAATGAGCAGTTCTTC
14	NA	NA	TRBV14	TRBJ2-7	CASSQGRALYEQYF	TGTGCCAGCAGCCAAGGGAGGGCCCTCTACGAGCAGTACTTC
12	NA	TRBD2	TRBV2	TRBJ2-3	CASSRLAAGQYF	TGTGCCAGCAGTCGACTAGCGGCCGGGCAGTATTTT
14	NA	NA	TRBV12-2	TRBJ1-6	CASRLRQGGSPLHF	TGTGCAAGTCGCCTCCGACAGGGCGGCTCACCCCTCCACTTT
13	few	NA	TRBV4-1	TRBJ2-7	CASSQESFYEQYF	TGCGCCAGCAGCCAAGAGTCCTTTTACGAGCAGTACTTC
15	NA	TRBD2	TRBV14	TRBJ2-1	CASSQAGGAIGEQFF	TGTGCCAGCAGCCAAGCCGGGGGGGCGATTGGTGAGCAGTTCTTC
13	NA	NA	TRBV30	TRBJ1-2	CAWSPDWNYGYTF	TGTGCCTGGAGTCCCGACTGGAACTATGGCTACACCTTC
14	NA	NA	TRBV5-1	TRBJ1-3	CASSPTVSGNTIYF	TGCGCCAGCAGCCCGACAGTTTCTGGAAACACCATATATTTT
14	NA	TRBD1	TRBV5-1	TRBJ1-1	CASRDRGGNTEAFF	TGCGCCAGCAGAGACAGGGGCGGGAACACTGAAGCTTTCTTT
14	few	NA	TRBV5-6	TRBJ2-3	CASSLGLGTDTQYF	TGTGCCAGCAGCTTGGGGTTAGGCACAGATACGCAGTATTTT
16	NA	NA	TRBV18	TRBJ1-4	CASSPLGGLTNEKLFF	TGTGCCAGCTCACCCCTCGGGGGGCTCACTAATGAAAAACTGTTTTTT
16	once	TRBD1	TRBV28	TRBJ2-7	CASSFPRTGGSYEQYF	TGTGCCAGCAGTTTCCCCCGGACAGGGGGCTCCTACGAGCAGTACTTC